One and the same sample provided the 9 T cell receptor beta chains below, sequenced in a study of molecular identifiers for immune sequencing clone quantification. MiXCR, applied by TCRdb to the PCR reads, yields one record per CDR3 protein. Among just under 650,000 distinct CDR3 sequences listed, roughly 21% were seen once. Sequenced: naive CD8+ T cells from blood, with Jurkat cell RNA spiked in. Subset specified: FACS-sorted CD8+CD4-CCR7+CD45RA+ naive T cells. All receptors come from a human donor in good health. Some libraries in this study had Jurkat cell RNA spiked in.

This clonotype has more than one count but fewer than ten. This chain uses TRBV15 with TRBJ1-6; a weak D match, TRBD1 (6 bases). The length of the CDR3 is 15 residues. Trimming took 8 bases from V and 7 from J, leaving 18 bases between them. CDR1 and CDR2 (germline): LNHNV, YYDKDF (reference sequence). CDR3 loop: CATERTASSNSPLHF. The CDR3 DNA follows: TGTGCCACCGAACGGACAGCTTCTTCCAATTCACCCCTCCACTTT.

This clonotype was observed many times. CDR3 nucleotides: TGTGCCAGCAGCTTATCTCCTAGCGGGGACTACGAGCAGTACTTC. Translation gives CASSLSPSGDYEQYF. This rearrangement joins TRBV7-8 to TRBJ2-7; 9 bases align to TRBD2. Germline-derived CDR1 and CDR2 are SGHVS and FQNEAQ. The ends lost 2 bases at V and 3 bases at J; junction bases unmatched: 5. This CDR3 is built from 15 residues.

There are a few counts of this clonotype. This may be a read error, as it is one base from a much larger clone. This chain uses TRBV20-1 with TRBJ2-5, with D hard to call. The germline CDR1 and CDR2 sequences are DFQATT and SNEGSKA (reference sequence). The CDR3 extends over 13 amino acids. The CDR3 sequence is CSARLVLQETQHF. The CDR3 region has the DNA TGCAGTGCTCGATTGGTCCTACAAGAGACCCAGCACTTC.

This clonotype was counted only a few times. An end of the junction does not agree with germline; a read error may underlie this. This chain links TRBV5-5 with TRBJ1-1; D may be TRBD1 (6 bases). Germline V lookup: CDR1 SGHKS, CDR2 YYEKEE (reference sequence). This CDR3 spans 15 amino acids. CDR3 amino acids: CASCLYRDLDTEAFF. The CDR3 DNA reads as TGTGCCAGCTGCTTATACAGGGATTTGGACACTGAAGCTTTCTTT.

This clonotype occurred many times. The CDR3 nucleotides are TGTGCCAGCAGCCCAGAGGGCCAACACTCCTACGAGCAGTACTTC. It is translated as CASSPEGQHSYEQYF. The chain combines TRBV7-6 with TRBJ2-7, with a possible D match to TRBD2 (5 bases). The germline gives CDR1 SGHVS, CDR2 FNYEAQ. This CDR3 has 15 amino acids. Trimming removed 5 bases from V and 0 bases from J, with 14 bases in between.

The DNA of the CDR3 is TGTGCCAGCAGTGAACTAGCGGGGGGGCCTGATCAAGAGACCCAGTACTTC. This encodes CASSELAGGPDQETQYF. The rearrangement uses TRBV6-2 or TRBV6-3 and TRBJ2-5, with TRBD2 matching over 13 bases. CDR1 MNHEY and CDR2 SVGEGT come from the germline V gene. The CDR3 covers 17 residues. With 5 bases clipped from V and 2 bases from J, the junction kept 8 bases outside the gene matches.

This clonotype was counted only a few times. A read error is possible here, since a much larger clone lies one base away. This CDR3 reads CTSSQVINTEAFF. Here the CDR3 DNA reads TGCACCAGCAGCCAAGTAATAAACACTGAAGCTTTCTTT. The chain recombines TRBV4-3 with TRBJ1-1; D is uncertain. This CDR3 spans 13 amino acids. CDR1 LGHNA and CDR2 YSLEER come from the germline V gene.

In this sample, this clonotype turned up many times. The rearrangement links TRBV28 to TRBJ2-1; perhaps D is TRBD1 or TRBD2 (5 bases each). Germline assignment: CDR1 MDHEN and CDR2 SYDVKM. The ends were cut back, 3 bases at V and 2 bases at J, with 11 bases in the middle. This CDR3 is built from 15 residues. The CDR3 region is CASSFRDRAYNEQFF. The CDR3, as DNA: TGTGCCAGCAGTTTCCGGGACCGGGCCTACAATGAGCAGTTCTTC.

The chain joins TRBV7-3 to TRBJ2-1; tentatively, D is TRBD1 or TRBD2 (5 bases each). Trimming pared 5 bases from V and 6 bases from J, leaving 14 bases between. CDR1 and CDR2 (germline): SGHTA, FQGTGA. This CDR3 is built from 14 residues. CDR3 region: CASSPMGPSNEQFF. The DNA of the CDR3 is TGTGCCAGCAGCCCAATGGGACCGAGCAATGAGCAGTTCTTC.